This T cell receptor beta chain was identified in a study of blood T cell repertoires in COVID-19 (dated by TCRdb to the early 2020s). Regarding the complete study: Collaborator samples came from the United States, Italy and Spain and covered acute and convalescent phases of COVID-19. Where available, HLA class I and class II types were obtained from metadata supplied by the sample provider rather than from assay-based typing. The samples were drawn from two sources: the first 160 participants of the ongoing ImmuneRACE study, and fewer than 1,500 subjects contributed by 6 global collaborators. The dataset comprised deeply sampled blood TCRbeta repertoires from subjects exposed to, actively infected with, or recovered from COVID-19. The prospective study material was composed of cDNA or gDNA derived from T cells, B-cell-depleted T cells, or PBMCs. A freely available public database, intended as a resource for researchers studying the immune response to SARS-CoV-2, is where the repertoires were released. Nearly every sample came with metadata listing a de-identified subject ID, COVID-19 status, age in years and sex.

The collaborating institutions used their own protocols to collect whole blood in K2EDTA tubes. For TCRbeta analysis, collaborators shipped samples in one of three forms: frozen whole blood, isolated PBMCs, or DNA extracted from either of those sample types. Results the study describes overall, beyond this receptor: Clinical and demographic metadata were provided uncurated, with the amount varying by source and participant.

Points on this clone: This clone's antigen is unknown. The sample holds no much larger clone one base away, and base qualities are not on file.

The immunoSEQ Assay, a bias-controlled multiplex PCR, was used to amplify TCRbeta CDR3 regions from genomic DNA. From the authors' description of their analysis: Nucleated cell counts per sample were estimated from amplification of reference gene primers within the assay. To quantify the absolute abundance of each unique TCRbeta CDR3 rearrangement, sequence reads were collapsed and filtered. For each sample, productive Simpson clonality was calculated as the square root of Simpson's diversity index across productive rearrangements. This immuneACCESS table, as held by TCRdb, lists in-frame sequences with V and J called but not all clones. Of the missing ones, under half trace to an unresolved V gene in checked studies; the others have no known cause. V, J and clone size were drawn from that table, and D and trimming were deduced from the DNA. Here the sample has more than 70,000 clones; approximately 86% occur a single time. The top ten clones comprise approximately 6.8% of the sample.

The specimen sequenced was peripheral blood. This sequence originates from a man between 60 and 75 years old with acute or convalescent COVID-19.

The nucleotide sequence is TGCGCCAGCAGCAAGACTAGCGGGGGGACTGGGGAGCTGTTTTTT. It codes for CASSKTSGGTGELFF. The V and J genes are TRBV4-3 and TRBJ2-2; 13 bases in the middle match TRBD2. Germline trimming: 5 bases from V, 8 bases from J; junction bases outside gene matches: 5. CDR1 and CDR2, per the germline V gene, are LGHNA and YSLEER. There are 15 amino acids in the CDR3, from cysteine to phenylalanine inclusive. Of the read, only the CDR3 DNA is kept; its 45 bases are in frame from base 1.